This is a list of T cell receptor beta chains from one sample in a study of CD8 T cells in Susac syndrome. In TCRdb, the immunoSEQ multiplex PCR reads were re-called with MiXCR into one record per CDR3 protein. The table shows 150,000 to 250,000 distinct CDR3 sequences, with over 90% occurring only once. The source material was CD4+ T cells from PBMCs. The receptors were sampled from a human donor with multiple sclerosis. The CDR3 runs from the conserved cysteine through the conserved F or W. D genes are given only for firm matches. Size values are once, few and many counts, or a class for expanded clones, and some rows have none.

V gene	J gene	clone size	D gene	CDR3 protein	CDR3 DNA
TRBV24-1	TRBJ2-3	-	-	CATSDPREGADTQYF	TGTGCCACCAGTGACCCCCGAGAGGGAGCAGATACGCAGTATTTT
TRBV10-3	TRBJ1-2	-	-	CAISADRDNYGYTF	TGTGCCATCAGTGCCGACAGAGATAACTATGGCTACACCTTC
TRBV24-1	TRBJ2-1	once	TRBD2	CATSPRLAENFNEQFF	TGTGCCACCAGCCCTAGACTAGCGGAAAACTTCAATGAGCAGTTCTTC
TRBV7-8	TRBJ1-6	once	-	CASSFQGPLHF	TGTGCCAGCAGCTTCCAGGGACCCCTCCACTTT
TRBV7-2	TRBJ2-1	-	-	CASRTKGLNWNEQFF	TGTGCCAGCAGAACTAAAGGACTCAACTGGAATGAGCAGTTCTTC
TRBV9	TRBJ2-6	-	TRBD1	CASSIWTGGRSGANVLTF	TGTGCCAGCAGCATCTGGACAGGGGGTCGCTCTGGGGCCAACGTCCTGACTTTC
TRBV24-1	TRBJ2-1	-	-	CATSEATEQFF	TGTGCCACCAGTGAGGCTACTGAGCAGTTCTTC
TRBV9	TRBJ2-1	-	TRBD2	CASSVLAGGNNEQFF	TGTGCCAGCAGCGTATTAGCGGGGGGCAACAATGAGCAGTTCTTC
TRBV3-1	TRBJ2-1	once	-	CASSQTRDGEQFF	TGTGCCAGCAGCCAGACCCGTGATGGTGAGCAGTTCTTC
TRBV3-1	TRBJ1-2	-	-	CASSQASMGAGGYTF	TGTGCCAGCAGCCAAGCGTCAATGGGGGCAGGTGGCTACACCTTC
TRBV20-1	TRBJ2-5	-	-	CSARPGLVVSQYF	TGCAGTGCTAGACCGGGACTCGTCGTCTCCCAGTACTTC
TRBV19	TRBJ1-2	-	-	CASSKDRSYGYTF	TGTGCCAGTAGTAAGGACAGATCATATGGCTACACCTTC
TRBV4-2	TRBJ1-2	-	-	CASSQAMGEGVGYGYTF	TGTGCCAGCAGCCAAGCAATGGGGGAGGGAGTTGGATATGGCTACACCTTC
TRBV3-1	TRBJ1-1	-	-	CASSQVSGFVAFF	TGTGCCAGCAGCCAAGTGTCGGGGTTTGTAGCTTTCTTT
TRBV20-1	TRBJ2-5	-	-	CSASEGWKTQYF	TGCAGTGCTAGTGAGGGATGGAAGACCCAGTACTTC
TRBV25-1	TRBJ1-5	-	TRBD1	CASTPTGVNQPQHF	TGTGCCAGCACACCGACAGGGGTCAATCAGCCCCAGCATTTT
TRBV20-1	TRBJ1-1	-	-	CRTTGLRGLSTEAFF	TGCAGGACCACAGGGTTGCGGGGTCTGAGCACTGAAGCTTTCTTT
TRBV30	TRBJ2-1	-	-	CAWSVLWDHNNEQFF	TGTGCCTGGAGTGTCCTATGGGACCATAACAATGAGCAGTTCTTC